The rows below give T cell receptor beta chains drawn from one sample of a study of spatial heterogeneity in lung cancer. MiXCR was run by TCRdb on the 5' RACE reads, yielding one entry per CDR3 protein. The sample lists around 6,000 distinct CDR3 sequences, approximately 1.2% occurring once. The sample was lung tumor tissue, taken at surgery. These receptors originate from a male donor with early-stage non-small cell lung cancer. Each CDR3 is given with its conserved first and last residue. A D gene is named only where the DNA matches it firmly. Sizes are listed as once, few, many or a size class.

J gene | V gene | D gene | clone size | CDR3 protein | CDR3 DNA
TRBJ2-7 | TRBV5-1 | TRBD1 | many | CASSLRQGASEQYF | TGCGCCAGCAGCCTGCGACAGGGGGCTTCCGAGCAGTACTTC
TRBJ2-1 | TRBV29-1 | TRBD1 | many | CSVGQGAWNEQFF | TGCAGCGTTGGTCAGGGGGCTTGGAATGAGCAGTTCTTC
TRBJ2-5 | TRBV3-1 | TRBD1 | many | CASSPPLQGARRETQYF | TGTGCCAGCAGTCCCCCCCTCCAGGGGGCACGACGAGAGACCCAGTACTTC
TRBJ1-5 | TRBV7-2 | - | many | CASSFDSLNQPQHF | TGTGCCAGCAGCTTCGACAGCCTCAATCAGCCCCAGCATTTT
TRBJ2-1 | TRBV29-1 | TRBD1 | many | CSVEGEGTGSYNEQFF | TGCAGCGTTGAAGGGGAAGGGACAGGGTCCTACAATGAGCAGTTCTTC
TRBJ1-1 | TRBV3-1 | TRBD1 | large | CASSPTGGTTEAFF | TGTGCCAGCAGCCCGACAGGGGGGACCACTGAAGCTTTCTTT
TRBJ2-3 | TRBV12-3/TRBV12-4 | TRBD2 | many | CASRAGRGERTDTQYF | TGTGCCAGCAGGGCCGGGCGGGGGGAACGCACAGATACGCAGTATTTT
TRBJ2-1 | TRBV3-1 | TRBD2 | many | CASSPVAGAEQFF | TGTGCCAGCAGCCCAGTAGCGGGTGCTGAGCAGTTCTTC
TRBJ1-2 | TRBV10-1 | - | many | CASSESQGRGYTF | TGCGCCAGCAGTGAGAGCCAGGGCCGTGGCTACACCTTC
TRBJ2-6 | TRBV12-3/TRBV12-4 | - | many | CASSLGAAGANVLTF | TGTGCCAGCAGCCTCGGAGCAGCTGGGGCCAACGTCCTGACTTTC
TRBJ2-3 | TRBV20-1 | TRBD2 | medium-sized | CSAPYGTSGADTQYF | TGCAGTGCTCCTTACGGGACTAGCGGGGCAGATACGCAGTATTTT
TRBJ2-7 | TRBV6-5 | - | many | CASSLTTTYEQYF | TGTGCCAGCAGTCTAACCACCACCTACGAGCAGTACTTC
TRBJ2-6 | TRBV20-1 | - | medium-sized | CSAGGPLSGANVLTF | TGCAGTGCTGGCGGACCGCTCTCTGGGGCCAACGTCCTGACTTTC
TRBJ2-3 | TRBV5-1 | TRBD2 | many | CASSFPSGGTDTQYF | TGCGCCAGCAGCTTCCCTAGCGGGGGCACAGATACGCAGTATTTT
TRBJ2-7 | TRBV20-1 | - | large | CSASLGSVRPIYEQYF | TGCAGTGCTAGCCTCGGTAGCGTTCGGCCTATTTACGAGCAGTACTTC
TRBJ2-5 | TRBV12-3/TRBV12-4 | - | many | CASSLSLGGRETQYF | TGTGCCAGCAGTTTATCCCTTGGGGGCAGGGAGACCCAGTACTTC
TRBJ2-7 | TRBV6-5 | TRBD1 | medium-sized | CASSFGTELRAQYF | TGTGCCAGCAGTTTTGGGACAGAACTACGAGCGCAGTACTTC
TRBJ2-3 | TRBV7-2 | - | many | CASSLDLAEYTDTQYF | TGTGCCAGCAGCTTAGACTTAGCGGAGTACACAGATACGCAGTATTTT
TRBJ1-3 | TRBV12-3/TRBV12-4 | - | many | CASSPSTSGNTIYF | TGTGCCAGCAGTCCGTCCACCTCTGGAAACACCATATATTTT
TRBJ2-7 | TRBV6-1 | - | medium-sized | CASSGQQSTVISGEQYF | TGTGCCAGCAGTGGACAACAGTCCACAGTTATTTCGGGGGAGCAGTACTTC
TRBJ1-1 | TRBV5-1 | TRBD1 | many | CASSPGQAEAFF | TGCGCCAGCAGCCCAGGACAGGCTGAAGCTTTCTTT
TRBJ2-3 | TRBV11-2 | - | many | CASSLRGSFTDTQYF | TGTGCCAGCAGCTTAAGAGGCAGTTTCACAGATACGCAGTATTTT
TRBJ2-3 | TRBV11-3 | - | many | CASSLDGRGLGPDTQYF | TGTGCCAGCAGCTTAGATGGCCGGGGCCTGGGGCCAGATACGCAGTATTTT
TRBJ2-5 | TRBV3-1 | - | many | CASSHNAQETQYF | TGTGCCAGCAGCCACAACGCACAAGAGACCCAGTACTTC
TRBJ2-1 | TRBV29-1 | - | many | CSVRIPLYNEQFF | TGCAGCGTCCGGATTCCTCTTTACAATGAGCAGTTCTTC
TRBJ2-7 | TRBV29-1 | TRBD2 | medium-sized | CSVGASGTSRTGQYF | TGCAGCGTTGGAGCTAGCGGGACTTCAAGGACGGGGCAGTACTTC
TRBJ2-2 | TRBV4-1 | - | medium-sized | CASSQVINTGELFF | TGCGCCAGCAGCCAAGTAATTAACACCGGGGAGCTGTTTTTT
TRBJ1-1 | TRBV5-1 | - | medium-sized | CASSLAGRTEAFF | TGCGCCAGCAGCTTGGCAGGGCGAACTGAAGCTTTCTTT
TRBJ2-7 | TRBV20-1 | TRBD1 | medium-sized | CSAQNGDRAYEQYF | TGCAGTGCTCAAAATGGCGACAGGGCCTACGAGCAGTACTTC
TRBJ1-1 | TRBV29-1 | TRBD1 | medium-sized | CSVVGTENTEAFF | TGCAGCGTTGTGGGGACAGAGAACACTGAAGCTTTCTTT
TRBJ2-1 | TRBV7-3 | TRBD2 | many | CASSLAGGNNEQFF | TGTGCCAGCAGCTTAGCGGGAGGTAACAATGAGCAGTTCTTC
TRBJ2-1 | TRBV11-3 | - | medium-sized | CASSSGYNEQFF | TGTGCCAGCAGCTCCGGTTACAATGAGCAGTTCTTC
TRBJ2-5 | TRBV3-1 | TRBD2 | medium-sized | CASSVGTSQSLRQETQYF | TGTGCCAGCAGCGTCGGGACTAGCCAGAGTCTACGGCAAGAGACCCAGTACTTC
TRBJ2-1 | TRBV9 | - | many | CASSVSGIGHNEQFF | TGTGCCAGCAGCGTATCAGGGATCGGGCACAATGAGCAGTTCTTC
TRBJ2-3 | TRBV7-9 | - | many | CATTPPGVSTDTQYF | TGTGCCACTACCCCCCCGGGGGTGAGCACAGATACGCAGTATTTT
TRBJ2-7 | TRBV7-9 | - | many | CASTREGDEQYF | TGTGCCAGCACCCGTGAGGGTGACGAGCAGTACTTC
TRBJ2-1 | TRBV12-3/TRBV12-4 | - | many | CASSFGTGRYNEQFF | TGTGCCAGCAGTTTCGGGACGGGCCGCTACAATGAGCAGTTCTTC
TRBJ2-5 | TRBV7-2 | TRBD2 | many | CASSLGLAGKETQYF | TGTGCCAGCAGCTTGGGACTAGCGGGAAAAGAGACCCAGTACTTC
TRBJ1-1 | TRBV24-1 | TRBD1 | many | CATSDSGTGGQAFF | TGTGCCACCAGTGATTCCGGGACAGGGGGCCAAGCTTTCTTT